These T cell receptor beta chains were read from a single sample in a study of T cells in localized non-small cell lung cancer. Data came from immunoSEQ multiplex PCR; TCRdb stores just in-frame clones and leaves some out. The sample has about 26,000 clones, less than 90% seen once. Specimen: peripheral blood, collected before any cancer treatment. Source of these receptors: a female donor older than 55 with stage II squamous cell lung carcinoma. Both conserved end residues are part of each CDR3. The D gene is left open where the match is weak. Only some rows state a clone size, as once, few, many or a class for expanded clones.

d_call	v_call	clone_size	j_call	cdr3_nt	cdr3_aa
NA	TRBV7-9	NA	TRBJ2-6	TGTGCCAGCAGCTTGGGCGGGGTCTCTGGGGCCAACGTCCTGACTTTC	CASSLGGVSGANVLTF
TRBD2	TRBV7-8	NA	TRBJ2-7	TGTGCCAGCAGCTTAGCACTAGCGGGACTCTACGAGCAGTACTTC	CASSLALAGLYEQYF
NA	TRBV10-3	NA	TRBJ1-2	TGTGCCACTGAAACTGACAGGACCTATGGCTACACCTTC	CATETDRTYGYTF
TRBD1	TRBV7-9	NA	TRBJ2-2	TGTGCCAGCACCGACGGCCGCAGGGGGCCCGGGGAGCTGTTTTTT	CASTDGRRGPGELFF
NA	TRBV18	NA	TRBJ1-3	TGTGCCAGCTCACCGAAGGATGGAAACACCATATATTTT	CASSPKDGNTIYF
NA	TRBV14	NA	TRBJ2-5	TGTGCCAGCAGCCAAGTTGTTGCTCAAGAGACCCAGTACTTC	CASSQVVAQETQYF
NA	TRBV2	once	TRBJ1-2	TGTGCCAGCAGTTTAGTGGACTCCTATGGCTACACCTTC	CASSLVDSYGYTF
TRBD1	TRBV2	NA	TRBJ1-5	TGTGCCAGCAGTCTCCGGGACAGGGTGGGGCAGCCCCAGCATTTT	CASSLRDRVGQPQHF
NA	TRBV6-4	NA	TRBJ1-1	TGTGCCAGCAGTGACTCATGGGGTCGGGGTTTCTTT	CASSDSWGRGFF
TRBD1	TRBV28	NA	TRBJ1-5	TGTGCCAGCAGCACTGGGGCAGGGGGTCAGCCCCAGCATTTT	CASSTGAGGQPQHF
TRBD1	TRBV11-2	NA	TRBJ1-2	TGTGCCAGCAGCTTTTCCCTGACAGGGACTTCTGGCTACACCTTC	CASSFSLTGTSGYTF
TRBD1	TRBV18	few	TRBJ2-1	TGTGCCAGCTCACCCGTGACAGGGTTTCGCAATGAGCAGTTCTTC	CASSPVTGFRNEQFF
NA	TRBV11-2	NA	TRBJ2-3	TGTGCCAGCAGCTTGGCGACAGGTGCCACAGATACGCAGTATTTT	CASSLATGATDTQYF
NA	TRBV18	once	TRBJ2-2	TGTGCCAGCTCACCTCCCTCGCAGGTCGGGGAGCTGTTTTTT	CASSPPSQVGELFF
TRBD1	TRBV13	once	TRBJ1-1	TGTGCCAGCAGCCTAAGGACAGGGGCCTCGAACACTGAAGCTTTCTTT	CASSLRTGASNTEAFF
NA	TRBV6-5	NA	TRBJ1-1	TGTGCCAGCACCACTGGAGGGGCTGGGGAAGCTTTCTTT	CASTTGGAGEAFF